This paragraph reports one T cell receptor beta chain. The record originates from a study of OX40 agonist ivuxolimab in advanced cancers. Overall study: Under the entry rules, prior anti-PD-1, anti-PD-L1 or anti-CTLA-4 therapy was allowed, and about 40% had some.

TCRdb keeps only in-frame clones here, not all; method: immunoSEQ multiplex PCR. The sample lists more than 13,000 clones, around 80% seen once, with about 35% in the top ten. This clonotype originated in an adult with an advanced solid tumor such as melanoma, head and neck, liver or kidney cancer. The sequences come from CD4+ or CD8+ T cells sorted from blood, collected in a trial of the OX40 agonist ivuxolimab.

CDR3 sequence (DNA): TGTGCCAGCAGCTTTTTAGAAGGGGGAGGAACTGAAGCTTTCTTT. Translating gives CASSFLEGGGTEAFF. The rearrangement joins TRBV7-9 to TRBJ1-1, with D possibly matching TRBD1 (6 bases). The CDR3 covers 15 residues. CDR1 SEHNR and CDR2 FQNEAQ come from the germline V gene (reference sequence). V was clipped by 3 bases and J by 5 bases, with 16 bases between them.